This record looks at one TCR beta chain sequence and its context. Its antigen is unidentified. This record belongs to a study of type 1 regulatory T cells. Via MiXCR, TCRdb re-called the reads, giving one row per CDR3 protein. Of about 68,000 distinct CDR3 sequences listed, roughly three fifths are singletons. V was pared by 6 bases and J by 6 bases, with 6 bases of the junction left unmatched. Germline-derived CDR1 and CDR2 are DFQATT and SNEGSKA (reference sequence). This CDR3 has 13 amino acids. The sequence was obtained from a human donor in good health. The chain carries TRBV20-1 and TRBJ1-2, with 11 bases that match TRBD1. The sample was cultured T cells, either the whole culture or a sorted T cell fraction (not recorded which). Subset: Tr1-enriched cell product generated in vitro against host alloantigens. This chain's CDR3 is CSAGQGAADGYTF. The CDR3 DNA sequence: TGCAGTGCCGGACAGGGGGCCGCGGATGGCTACACCTTC.